This entry lists 13 T cell receptor beta chains sequenced from one sample in a study of T cell responses to AZD1222 COVID-19 vaccine. TCRdb keeps only in-frame clones here, not all; method: immunoSEQ multiplex PCR. The sample contains about 150,000 clones, about nine tenths of which appear only once. The specimen was peripheral blood, collected 28 days after the second AZD1222 dose. These receptors all stem from an adult who received the AZD1222 COVID-19 vaccine.

The chain has TRBV11-2 and TRBJ1-3, with D uncertain. The germline V gene encodes CDR1 SGHAT and CDR2 FQNNGV. V was cut by 3 bases and J by 9 bases, with 9 bases left in between. CDR3 length: 12 residues. The CDR3 DNA is TGTGCCAGCAGCTTGGGCACTAGCACCATATATTTT. Protein sequence: CASSLGTSTIYF.

V and J are TRBV30 and TRBJ1-6; the D gene is possibly TRBD1 (5 bases). Germline V lookup: CDR1 GTSNPN, CDR2 SVGIG (reference sequence). V lost 5 bases and J lost 9, with 8 bases in between. The CDR3 sequence is 11 residues long. For the CDR3, the DNA is TGTGCCTGGGACAGTGGTTCACCCCTCCACTTT. Translation gives CAWDSGSPLHF.

This chain joins TRBV18 and TRBJ2-5, with TRBD1 identical over 9 bases. Trimming took 6 bases from V and 3 from J; bases not matched to a gene: 8. This CDR3 is 15 amino acids long. Germline assignment: CDR1 KGHSH and CDR2 LQKENI. Written as DNA, the CDR3 is TGTGCCAGCTCGCCCAACAGGGGGCGTAAAGAGACCCAGTACTTC. Encoded protein: CASSPNRGRKETQYF. The full variable domain, rest sourced from reference TRBV18 and TRBJ2-5, is NAGVMQNPRHLVRRRGQEARLRCSPMKGHSHVYWYRQLPEEGLKFMVYLQKENIIDESGMPKERFSAEFPKEGPSILRIQQVVRGDSAAYFCASSPNRGRKETQYFGPGTRLLVL.

The genes are TRBV9 and TRBJ2-3, with 11 bases that match TRBD2. Germline CDR1 and CDR2: SGDLS and YYNGEE. This CDR3 has 20 residues. The V gene end was trimmed by 3 bases and the J gene end by 4 bases; junction bases not matched to a gene: 19. CDR3 protein: CASSESLAGVVLGSADTQYF. The CDR3 DNA sequence: TGTGCCAGCAGCGAATCACTAGCGGGAGTGGTTCTTGGGTCCGCAGATACGCAGTATTTT.

The chain is built from TRBV14 and TRBJ1-4; D gene ambiguous. The CDR3 covers 16 residues. V was pared by 1 base and J by 8 bases, with 17 bases between. The germline V gene has CDR1 SGHDN and CDR2 FVKESK. This CDR3 is CASSQVTGIKDEKLFF. The CDR3, as DNA: TGTGCCAGCAGCCAAGTCACCGGGATTAAAGACGAAAAACTGTTTTTT. Drawing the rest from reference TRBV14 and TRBJ1-4, the complete variable domain is EAGVTQFPSHSVIEKGQTVTLRCDPISGHDNLYWYRRVMGKEIKFLLHFVKESKQDESGMPNNRFLAERTGGTYSTLKVQPAELEDSGVYFCASSQVTGIKDEKLFFGSGTQLSVL.

V gene TRBV10-3 combines with J gene TRBJ1-5; TRBD1 might be the D (6 bases). Germline CDR1 is ENHRY and CDR2 is SYGVKD. This CDR3 contains 18 residues. V dropped 5 bases and J dropped 2 bases, with 22 bases sitting between them. The CDR3 sequence: CAISRGKQGSDGNQPQHF. CDR3 nucleotide sequence: TGTGCCATCAGTAGGGGAAAACAGGGCTCAGATGGCAATCAGCCCCAGCATTTT.

V and J are TRBV6-5 and TRBJ2-3, with 8 nucleotides matching TRBD2. The ends lost 9 bases at V and 4 bases at J; junction bases unmatched: 9. Germline V gives CDR1 MNHEY, CDR2 SVGAGI. This CDR3 region has 14 residues. CDR3 residues: CASEPGLGADTQYF. CDR3 nucleotide sequence: TGTGCCAGTGAACCGGGACTAGGAGCAGATACGCAGTATTTT.

This clone was observed a handful of times. The rearrangement uses TRBV2 and TRBJ2-7; 9 positions match TRBD1. The V gene end was trimmed by 4 bases and the J gene end by 5 bases; junction bases not matched to a gene: 6. The CDR3 is 14 amino acids. CDR1 is SNHLY and CDR2 is FYNNEI in the germline V gene. This CDR3 is CASSAGTGTHEQYF. The CDR3 DNA reads TGTGCCAGCAGTGCCGGGACAGGGACCCACGAGCAGTACTTC.

In nucleotides, the CDR3 is TGTGCCAGCAGCCAAGTGGGCACTACCACCGGGGAGCTGTTTTTT. Amino acid sequence: CASSQVGTTTGELFF. This chain links TRBV3-1 (or the pseudogene TRBV3-2) with TRBJ2-2; no clear D. Germline V gene sequence: CDR1 LGHDT, CDR2 YNNKEL (reference sequence). V was cut by 1 base and J by 4 bases, with 10 bases left in between. This CDR3 is 15 amino acids long.

The chain combines TRBV6-4 with TRBJ2-7; the D call may be TRBD1 or TRBD2 (6 bases each). Trimming pared 8 bases from V and 4 bases from J, leaving 18 bases between. The germline V gene has CDR1 MRHNA and CDR2 SNTAGT. There are 14 residues in the CDR3. CDR3 nucleotide sequence: TGTGCCAGCTTAGGGGGGACGGACTGTTACGAGCAGTACTTC. Its translation: CASLGGTDCYEQYF.

The chain combines TRBV7-2 with TRBJ2-3; no clear D gene. V was shortened by 5 bases and J by 6 bases, with 9 bases between the two germline ends. The CDR3 extends over 12 amino acids. Per germline, CDR1 SGHTA and CDR2 FQGNSA. CDR3 in amino acids: CASSPSRDTQYF. The CDR3 coding sequence is TGTGCCAGCAGCCCCTCCCGGGATACGCAGTATTTT.

This chain uses TRBV4-3 with TRBJ2-1; D is perhaps TRBD2 (5 bases). The V and J ends lost 1 base and 7 bases respectively, with 11 bases between them. Germline loops: CDR1 LGHNA, CDR2 YSLEER. The CDR3 runs 14 residues. Here the CDR3 DNA reads TGCGCCAGCAGCCAAGGAGAGTCGGGGAATGAGCAGTTCTTC. Its protein is CASSQGESGNEQFF.

The V call is TRBV11-2, the J call TRBJ2-7; 14 nucleotides agree with TRBD2. The CDR3 contains 16 residues. V gave up 1 base and J gave up 3 bases; unmatched junction bases: 2. The germline V gene has CDR1 SGHAT and CDR2 FQNNGV. The CDR3 sequence is CASSLAGTSGSYEQYF. The CDR3 DNA reads TGTGCCAGCAGCTTAGCCGGGACTAGCGGGAGCTACGAGCAGTACTTC.